One TCR beta chain is described in this entry. Other DNA sequences in the sample encode the same CDR3. The data stem from a study of blood T cell repertoires in COVID-19. Study-level information: Sources were T cells, B-cell-depleted T cells, or PBMCs; the material itself was cDNA or gDNA.

The authors' processing: Estimated nucleated cell counts came from reference gene primer amplification. Measured with immunoSEQ multiplex PCR; TCRdb has only the in-frame clones, and not every one. From that table come the V and J calls and clone size; the DNA was used to work out D and trimming. The sample yields roughly 670,000 clones, 70% to 90% seen once. With V trimmed by 2 bases and J by 10 bases, 2 bases remained unmatched. The CDR3 loop spans 13 amino acids. Germline V CDR1 and CDR2: SGDLS, YYNGEE. The chain carries TRBV9 and TRBJ1-6; TRBD1 agrees at 8 bases. The sample taken for sequencing was peripheral blood. This clonotype was obtained from a woman under 30 with acute or convalescent COVID-19. Written as DNA, the CDR3 is TGTGCCAGCAGCGTTGACAGGGGATCACCCCTCCACTTT. It translates to CASSVDRGSPLHF.